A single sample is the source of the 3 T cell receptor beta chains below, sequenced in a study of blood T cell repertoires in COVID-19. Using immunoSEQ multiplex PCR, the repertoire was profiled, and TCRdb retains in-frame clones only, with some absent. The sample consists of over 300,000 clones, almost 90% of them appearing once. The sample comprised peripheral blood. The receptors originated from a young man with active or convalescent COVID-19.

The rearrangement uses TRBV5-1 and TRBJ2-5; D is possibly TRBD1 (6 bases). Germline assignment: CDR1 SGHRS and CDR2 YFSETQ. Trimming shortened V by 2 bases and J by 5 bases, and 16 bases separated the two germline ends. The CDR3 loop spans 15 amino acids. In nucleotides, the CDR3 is TGCGCCAGCAGCTTTGGTTTGGGGGCGTTGGAGACCCAGTACTTC. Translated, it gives CASSFGLGALETQYF. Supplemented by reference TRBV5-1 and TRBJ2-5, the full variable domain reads KAGVTQTPRYLIKTRGQQVTLSCSPISGHRSVSWYQQTPGQGLQFLFEYFSETQRNKGNFPGRFSGRQFSNSRSEMNVSTLELGDSALYLCASSFGLGALETQYFGPGTRLLVL.

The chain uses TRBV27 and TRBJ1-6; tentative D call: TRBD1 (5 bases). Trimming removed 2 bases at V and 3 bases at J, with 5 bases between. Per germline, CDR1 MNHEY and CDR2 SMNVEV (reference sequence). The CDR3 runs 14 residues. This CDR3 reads CASSLQGYNSPLHF. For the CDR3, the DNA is TGTGCCAGCAGTTTACAGGGCTATAATTCACCCCTCCACTTT.

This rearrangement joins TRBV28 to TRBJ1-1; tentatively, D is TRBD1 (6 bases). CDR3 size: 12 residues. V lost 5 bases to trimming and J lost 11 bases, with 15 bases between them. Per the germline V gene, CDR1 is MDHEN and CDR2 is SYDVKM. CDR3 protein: CASSPAGTMAFF. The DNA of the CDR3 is TGTGCCAGCAGTCCGGCCGGGACAATGGCTTTCTTT.